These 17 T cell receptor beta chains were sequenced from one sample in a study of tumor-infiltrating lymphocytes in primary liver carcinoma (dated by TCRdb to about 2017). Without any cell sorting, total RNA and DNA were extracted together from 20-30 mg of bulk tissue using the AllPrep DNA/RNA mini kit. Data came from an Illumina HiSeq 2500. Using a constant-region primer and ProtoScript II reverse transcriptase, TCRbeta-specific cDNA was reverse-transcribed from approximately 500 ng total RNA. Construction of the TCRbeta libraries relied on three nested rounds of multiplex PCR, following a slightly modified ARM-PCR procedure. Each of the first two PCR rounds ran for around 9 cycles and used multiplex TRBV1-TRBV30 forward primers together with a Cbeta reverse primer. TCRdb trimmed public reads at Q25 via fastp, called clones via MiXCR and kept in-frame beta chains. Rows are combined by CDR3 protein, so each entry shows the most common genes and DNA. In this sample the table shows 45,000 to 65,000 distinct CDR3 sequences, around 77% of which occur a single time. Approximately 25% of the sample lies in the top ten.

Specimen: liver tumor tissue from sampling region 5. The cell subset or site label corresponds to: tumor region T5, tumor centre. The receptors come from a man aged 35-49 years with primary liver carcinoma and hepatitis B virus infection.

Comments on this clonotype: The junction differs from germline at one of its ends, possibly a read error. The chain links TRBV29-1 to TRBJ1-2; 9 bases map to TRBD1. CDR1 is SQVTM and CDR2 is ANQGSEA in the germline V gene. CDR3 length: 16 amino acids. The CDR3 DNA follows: TGCAGCTTTGAAAAAACTCAGGGGGACAGGGACTATGGCTACACCTTC. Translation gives CSFEKTQGDRDYGYTF. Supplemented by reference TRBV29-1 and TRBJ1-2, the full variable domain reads SAVISQKPSRDICQRGTSLTIQCQVDSQVTMMFWYRQQPGQSLTLIATANQGSEATYESGFVIDKFPISRPNLTFSTLTVSNMSPEDSSIYLCSFEKTQGDRDYGYTFGSGTRLTVV.

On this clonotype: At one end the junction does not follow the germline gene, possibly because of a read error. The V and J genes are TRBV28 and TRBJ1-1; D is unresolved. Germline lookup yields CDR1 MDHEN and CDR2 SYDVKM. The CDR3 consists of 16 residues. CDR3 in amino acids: CAGRRTGMALNTEAFF. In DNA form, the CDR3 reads TGTGCCGGCAGGAGAACGGGGATGGCATTGAACACTGAAGCTTTCTTT. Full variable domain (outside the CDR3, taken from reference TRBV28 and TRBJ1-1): DVKVTQSSRYLVKRTGEKVFLECVQDMDHENMFWYRQDPGLGLRLIYFSYDVKMKEKGDIPEGYSVSREKKERFSLILESASTNQTSMYLCAGRRTGMALNTEAFFGQGTRLTVV.

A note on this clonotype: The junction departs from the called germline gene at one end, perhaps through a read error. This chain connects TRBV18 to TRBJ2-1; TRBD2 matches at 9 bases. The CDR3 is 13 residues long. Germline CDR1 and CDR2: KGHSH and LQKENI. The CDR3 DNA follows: TGTGTCAGCTCGCCGGTAGCGGGAGAGACCCAGTTCTTC. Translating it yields CVSSPVAGETQFF.

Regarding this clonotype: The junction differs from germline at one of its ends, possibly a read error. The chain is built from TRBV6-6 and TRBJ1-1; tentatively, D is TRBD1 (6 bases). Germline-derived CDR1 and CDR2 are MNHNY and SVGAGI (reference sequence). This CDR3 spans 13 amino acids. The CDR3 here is CASSIGGTTEVFF. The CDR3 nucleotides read TGTGCCAGTAGCATAGGGGGGACTACTGAAGTTTTCTTT.

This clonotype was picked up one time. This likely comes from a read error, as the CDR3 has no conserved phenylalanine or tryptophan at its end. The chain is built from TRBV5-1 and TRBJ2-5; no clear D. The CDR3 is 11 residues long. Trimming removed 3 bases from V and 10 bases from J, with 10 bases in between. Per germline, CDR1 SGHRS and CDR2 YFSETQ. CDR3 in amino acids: CASSYDKIQYL. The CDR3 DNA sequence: TGCGCCAGCAGCTACGACAAGATCCAGTACTTA.

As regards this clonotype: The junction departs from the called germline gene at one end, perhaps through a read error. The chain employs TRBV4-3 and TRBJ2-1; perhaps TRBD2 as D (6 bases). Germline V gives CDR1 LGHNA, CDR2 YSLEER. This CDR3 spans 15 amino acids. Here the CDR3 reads CTSSQGRGNYNEQFF. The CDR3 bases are TGCACCAGCAGCCAAGGTCGCGGGAACTACAATGAGCAGTTCTTC.

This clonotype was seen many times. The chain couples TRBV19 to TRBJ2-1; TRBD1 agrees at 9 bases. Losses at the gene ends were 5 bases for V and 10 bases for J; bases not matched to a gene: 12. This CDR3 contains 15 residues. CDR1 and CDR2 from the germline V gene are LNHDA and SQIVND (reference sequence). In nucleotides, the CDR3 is TGTGCCAGTAGTGCGCCGGGACAGGGTATTATCGAGCAGTTCTTC. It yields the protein CASSAPGQGIIEQFF.

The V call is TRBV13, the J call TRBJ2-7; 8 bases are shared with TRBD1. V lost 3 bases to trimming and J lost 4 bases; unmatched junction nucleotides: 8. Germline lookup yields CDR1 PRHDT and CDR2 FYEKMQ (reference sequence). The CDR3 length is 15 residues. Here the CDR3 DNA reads TGTGCCAGCAGCTTTTGGGGGACAGGCGCATACGAGCAGTACTTC. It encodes CASSFWGTGAYEQYF.

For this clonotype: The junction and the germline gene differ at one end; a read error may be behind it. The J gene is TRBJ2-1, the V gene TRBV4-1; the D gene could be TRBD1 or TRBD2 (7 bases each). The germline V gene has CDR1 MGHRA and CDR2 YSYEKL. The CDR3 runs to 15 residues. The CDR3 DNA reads TGTGCCAGCAGCCAAGCAGGGGGAGGGGACAATGAGCAGTTCTTC. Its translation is CASSQAGGGDNEQFF.

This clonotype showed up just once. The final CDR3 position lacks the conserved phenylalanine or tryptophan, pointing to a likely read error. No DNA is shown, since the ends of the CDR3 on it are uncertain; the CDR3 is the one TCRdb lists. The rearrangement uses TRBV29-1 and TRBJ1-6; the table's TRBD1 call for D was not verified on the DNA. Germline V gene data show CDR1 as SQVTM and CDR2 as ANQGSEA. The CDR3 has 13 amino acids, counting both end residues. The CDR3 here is CSAGDGTNSPIHI.

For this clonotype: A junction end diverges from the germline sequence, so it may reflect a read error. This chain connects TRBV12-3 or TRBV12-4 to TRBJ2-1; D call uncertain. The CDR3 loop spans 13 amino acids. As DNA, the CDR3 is TGTGTCAGCAGTCTCGGTTTGTCCGGTGAGCATTTCTTC. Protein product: CVSSLGLSGEHFF.

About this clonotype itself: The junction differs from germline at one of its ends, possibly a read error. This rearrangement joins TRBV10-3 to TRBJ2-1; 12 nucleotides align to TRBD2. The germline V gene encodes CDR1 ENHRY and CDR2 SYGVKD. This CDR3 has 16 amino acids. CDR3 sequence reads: CVISDPGLAGYHEQFF. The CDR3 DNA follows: TGTGTCATCAGTGACCCCGGACTAGCGGGATACCATGAGCAGTTCTTC.

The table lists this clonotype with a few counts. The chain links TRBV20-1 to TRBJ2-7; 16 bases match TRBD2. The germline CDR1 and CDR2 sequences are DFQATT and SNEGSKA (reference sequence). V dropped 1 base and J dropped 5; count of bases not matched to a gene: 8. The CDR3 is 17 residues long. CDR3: CSARGGLAGGFGDEQYF. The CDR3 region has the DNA TGCAGTGCTAGAGGGGGACTAGCGGGAGGGTTCGGGGACGAGCAGTACTTC.

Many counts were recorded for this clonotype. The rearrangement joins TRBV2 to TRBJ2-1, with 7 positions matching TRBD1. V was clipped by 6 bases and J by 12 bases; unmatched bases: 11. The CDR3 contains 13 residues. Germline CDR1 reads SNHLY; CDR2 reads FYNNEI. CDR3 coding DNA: TGTGCCAGCAGGACAGGGCAAGCAGGAGGGCAGTTCTTC. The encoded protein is CASRTGQAGGQFF.

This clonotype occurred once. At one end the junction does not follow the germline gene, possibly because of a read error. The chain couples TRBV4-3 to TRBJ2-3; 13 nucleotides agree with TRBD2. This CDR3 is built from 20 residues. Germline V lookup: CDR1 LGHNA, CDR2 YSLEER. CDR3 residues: CASSRGLPSRTSGRADTQYF. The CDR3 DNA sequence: TGCGCTAGCAGCCGAGGTCTTCCCTCCCGGACTAGCGGGAGAGCAGATACGCAGTATTTT.

This CDR3 is CVCEGTCSYEQYF. Written as DNA, the CDR3 is TGTGTCTGTGAGGGGACCTGTTCCTACGAGCAGTACTTC. This rearrangement joins TRBV12-5 to TRBJ2-7; the D call may be TRBD1 or TRBD2 (5 bases each). The CDR3 spans 13 residues. Germline assignment: CDR1 LGHNT and CDR2 FRNRAP.

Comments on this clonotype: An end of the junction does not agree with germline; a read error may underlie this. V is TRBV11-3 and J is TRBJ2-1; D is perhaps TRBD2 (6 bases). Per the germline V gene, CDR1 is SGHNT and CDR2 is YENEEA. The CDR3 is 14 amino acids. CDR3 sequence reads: CASSLFPDYIEQFF. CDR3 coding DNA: TGTGCCAGCAGCCTATTTCCGGACTACATTGAGCAGTTTTTC.